The clone carrying this TCR beta chain was counted a few times. Its antigen is still unknown. Sequencing targeted expressed TCRB transcripts, as all isolated RNA had been reverse transcribed. Libraries were prepared by immunoSEQ multiplex PCR; TCRdb keeps only in-frame clonotypes and omits some of them. This table has 300,000 to 350,000 clones, over 7% appearing once. The record originates from a study of beta chain features in type 1 diabetes. General observations from the study: Still unanswered here is whether HLA type influences TCRB rearrangement. Within each of all four CD4+ subsets, Type 1 diabetes patients had TCRB CDR3s that were moderately but significantly shorter.

The CDR3 contains 14 residues. Germline values: CDR1 ENHRY, CDR2 SYGVKD. V dropped 10 bases and J dropped 1; count of bases not matched to a gene: 6. The genes are TRBV10-3 and TRBJ2-5; 10 bases map to TRBD2. The sample was central memory CD4+ T cells from blood. The clonotype originates from a man aged 25 to 40 with type 1 diabetes. The CDR3 DNA sequence: TGTGCCACAGCAAGCGGGGGGGTCCAAGAGACCCAGTACTTC. Translated, it gives CATASGGVQETQYF.